Listed here are 4 T cell receptor beta chains from one sample, sequenced in a study of identical twins. MiXCR was run by TCRdb on the 5' RACE reads, yielding one entry per CDR3 protein. The sample has about 720,000 distinct CDR3 sequences; over 8.5% are singletons. These same data were also listed under a study on yellow fever vaccine responses in identical twins.

What was sequenced was PBMCs. These receptors were taken from a woman between 18 and 29 years old in good health.

This clonotype was detected a few times. This chain joins TRBV24-1 and TRBJ2-3; maybe TRBD1 (6 bases). V dropped 5 bases and J dropped 0 bases, with 14 bases sitting between them. This CDR3 contains 16 residues. CDR1 is KGHDR, CDR2 SFDVKD, per germline. As DNA, the CDR3 is TGTGCCACCAGTGTTGCCTCCGGGACAAGCACAGATACGCAGTATTTT. It is translated as CATSVASGTSTDTQYF.

This clonotype was seen at least ten times. This chain connects TRBV4-3 to TRBJ2-7; maybe TRBD2 (5 bases). This CDR3 region has 16 residues. Germline CDR1 and CDR2: LGHNA and YSLEER. Trimming took 0 bases from V and 9 from J, leaving 21 bases between them. CDR3: CASSQEVGVAVFAQYF. In DNA, the CDR3 is TGCGCCAGCAGCCAAGAGGTGGGAGTGGCGGTTTTCGCGCAGTACTTC.

This clonotype was recorded many times. CDR3 sequence: CSIRETGFDLQTQYF. The CDR3 DNA sequence: TGCTCCATACGGGAGACCGGCTTTGACCTGCAGACCCAGTACTTC. The chain recombines TRBV20-1 with TRBJ2-5; D possibly corresponds to TRBD2 (6 bases). There are 15 residues in the CDR3. Germline V gene sequence: CDR1 DFQATT, CDR2 SNEGSKA (reference sequence).

This chain links TRBV7-9 with TRBJ2-1, with a tentative D call TRBD1 (6 bases). In germline, CDR1 is SEHNR, CDR2 FQNEAQ (reference sequence). CDR3 size: 16 residues. Trimming removed 3 bases from V and 6 bases from J, with 18 bases in between. CDR3 in amino acids: CASSFHGQLVFNEQFF. For the CDR3, the DNA is TGTGCCAGCAGCTTTCATGGACAGTTGGTTTTCAATGAGCAGTTCTTC.